The 22 T cell receptor beta chains reported below all come from one sample, sequenced in a study of OX40 agonist ivuxolimab in advanced cancers. The assay was immunoSEQ multiplex PCR, and TCRdb's table has in-frame clones only and misses some. The sample consists of 35,000 to 40,000 clones, approximately 79% of them appearing once. Source: CD4+ or CD8+ T cells sorted from blood, taken in a trial of the OX40 agonist ivuxolimab. Every receptor here comes from an adult with an advanced solid tumor such as melanoma, head and neck, liver or kidney cancer.

The chain is built from TRBV7-2 and TRBJ2-4; TRBD1 is a possible D gene (6 bases). CDR1 and CDR2 (germline): SGHTA, FQGNSA. V shed 1 base and J shed 0 bases, with 16 bases lying between them. The CDR3 is made up of 18 amino acids. As DNA, the CDR3 is TGTGCCAGCAGCTTAGTTTGGGCAGGGGATATAGCCAAAAACATTCAGTACTTC. It is translated as CASSLVWAGDIAKNIQYF.

The chain recombines TRBV14 with TRBJ1-2; TRBD1 matches at 7 bases. The germline V gene has CDR1 SGHDN and CDR2 FVKESK. Germline trimming cut 3 bases from V and 1 base from J; bases unmatched to any gene: 2. The CDR3 contains 14 residues. CDR3 DNA sequence: TGTGCCAGCAGCCAGGGACAGATTAACTATGGCTACACCTTC. Protein product: CASSQGQINYGYTF.

The genes are TRBV5-4 and TRBJ2-1, with a weak D call TRBD1 (6 bases). Trimming cost V 0 bases and J 3 bases, with 10 bases left between them. The CDR3 consists of 15 residues. Germline CDR1 and CDR2: SGHNT and YYREEE (reference sequence). CDR3 in DNA: TGTGCCAGCAGCTTGGGGGGGCTGCTCTACAATGAGCAGTTCTTC. Its translation is CASSLGGLLYNEQFF. Based on the CDR3 plus reference TRBV5-4 and TRBJ2-1, the full variable domain is ETGVTQSPTHLIKTRGQQVTLRCSSQSGHNTVSWYQQALGQGPQFIFQYYREEENGRGNFPPRFSGLQFPNYSSELNVNALELDDSALYLCASSLGGLLYNEQFFGPGTRLTVL.

The table lists this clone with a count of one. The chain uses TRBV27 and TRBJ2-1; a possible D gene is TRBD2 (5 bases). Deletions cut 6 bases from V and 5 bases from J, with 23 bases between. This CDR3 contains 17 residues. The germline CDR1 and CDR2 sequences are MNHEY and SMNVEV (reference sequence). DNA for the CDR3: TGTGCCAGCAGCATACTAGGAGGCGGCTTCTTACACAATGAGCAGTTCTTC. Translation: CASSILGGGFLHNEQFF.

The gene calls are TRBV5-4 and TRBJ1-1; 8 bases are shared with TRBD1. The CDR3 sequence is 15 residues long. V dropped 0 bases and J dropped 5; count of bases not matched to a gene: 6. In germline, CDR1 is SGHNT, CDR2 YYREEE (reference sequence). The CDR3 DNA sequence: TGTGCCAGCAGCTTGGAGGGGACAGGTAGAACTGAAGCTTTCTTT. Encoded protein: CASSLEGTGRTEAFF.

The chain links TRBV14 to TRBJ2-3; no clear D. There are 19 residues in the CDR3. Trimming left V 3 bases short and J 2 bases short, with 24 bases between. Germline CDR1 is SGHDN and CDR2 is FVKESK. CDR3 loop: CASSHLRALLPSDTDTQYF. CDR3 DNA sequence: TGTGCCAGCAGCCACCTCCGGGCCCTCCTTCCCTCCGACACAGATACGCAGTATTTT.

The rearrangement links TRBV7-2 to TRBJ1-6; no firm D call. The CDR3 is 14 amino acids. Germline CDR1 and CDR2: SGHTA and FQGNSA. The V gene lost 3 bases and the J gene lost 5 bases, with 8 bases spanning the gap. The chain's CDR3 is CASSLAPDNSPLHF. In DNA form, the CDR3 reads TGTGCCAGCAGCTTGGCGCCGGATAATTCACCCCTCCACTTT.

V is TRBV7-9 and J is TRBJ2-1, with D perhaps matching TRBD2 (6 bases). This CDR3 is built from 17 residues. Germline values: CDR1 SEHNR, CDR2 FQNEAQ (reference sequence). The ends were cut back, 2 bases at V and 0 bases at J, with 14 bases in the middle. The CDR3 is CASSLIYSGSSYNEQFF. The CDR3 DNA sequence: TGTGCCAGCAGCTTAATATATAGCGGAAGCTCCTACAATGAGCAGTTCTTC.

This clone came up a few times. V gene TRBV6-5 combines with J gene TRBJ2-1; D may correspond to TRBD1 or TRBD2 (5 bases each). This CDR3 comprises 14 residues. Between the trimmed V and J ends, which lost 6 bases and 2 bases, there was a span of 11 bases. CDR1 is MNHEY, CDR2 SVGAGI, per germline. The CDR3 region is CASRPLGPYNEQFF. Written as DNA, the CDR3 is TGTGCCAGCAGACCTTTGGGACCCTACAATGAGCAGTTCTTC.

This clone showed up just once. V is TRBV19 and J is TRBJ1-5; D unresolved. Trimming removed 2 bases from V and 4 bases from J, with 12 bases in between. Germline-derived CDR1 and CDR2 are LNHDA and SQIVND (reference sequence). The CDR3 is made up of 15 amino acids. The CDR3 region has the DNA TGTGCCAGTAGTATATCCGGGGAAGGAAATCAGCCCCAGCATTTT. Protein product: CASSISGEGNQPQHF. The variable domain in full, with the rest retrieved from reference TRBV19 and TRBJ1-5, is DGGITQSPKYLFRKEGQNVTLSCEQNLNHDAMYWYRQDPGQGLRLIYYSQIVNDFQKGDIAEGYSVSREKKESFPLTVTSAQKNPTAFYLCASSISGEGNQPQHFGDGTRLSIL.

This chain joins TRBV6-5 and TRBJ1-3, with D maybe TRBD1 (5 bases). This CDR3 region has 15 residues. The germline CDR1 and CDR2 sequences are MNHEY and SVGAGI. With 4 bases removed from V and 0 bases from J, the gap between germline ends came to 10 bases. The CDR3 sequence is CASSFDRSSGNTIYF. The DNA for the CDR3 is TGTGCCAGCAGTTTCGACAGATCCTCTGGAAACACCATATATTTT.

The chain links TRBV4-2 to TRBJ2-7; D unclear. The CDR3 covers 12 residues. V lost 0 bases to trimming and J lost 3 bases, with 3 bases between them. Germline-derived CDR1 and CDR2 are LGHNA and YNFKEQ. This chain's CDR3 is CASSQDSYEQYF. The CDR3 DNA reads TGTGCCAGCAGCCAAGACAGCTACGAGCAGTACTTC.

Written as DNA, the CDR3 is TGTGCCAGCAGCGGGTCGGCGGCCTACAATGAGCAGTTCTTC. As protein: CASSGSAAYNEQFF. This chain connects TRBV9 to TRBJ2-1; D not certain. Germline V gene data show CDR1 as SGDLS and CDR2 as YYNGEE. This CDR3 region has 14 residues. V was pared by 3 bases and J by 2 bases, with 9 bases between.

This clone was observed a few times. The chain joins TRBV7-2 to TRBJ2-7, with 7 bases fitting TRBD2. The junction had 10 bases not matched to a gene; V was cut back by 5 bases and J by 3 bases. The CDR3 extends over 15 amino acids. Germline loops: CDR1 SGHTA, CDR2 FQGNSA. CDR3 nucleotide sequence: TGTGCCAGCAGCCCCTCGGGGACTACCGGCTACGAGCAGTACTTC. This gives the protein CASSPSGTTGYEQYF.

The genes are TRBV10-2 and TRBJ1-1; tentatively, D is TRBD1 (6 bases). V shed 2 bases and J shed 3 bases, with 7 bases lying between them. CDR3 length: 13 residues. The germline CDR1 and CDR2 sequences are WSHSY and SAAADI. The CDR3 reads CASSERGDTEAFF. The CDR3 region has the DNA TGCGCCAGCAGTGAGAGGGGGGACACTGAAGCTTTCTTT.

This clone was observed a handful of times. J is TRBJ1-6 and V is TRBV19, with D unclear. This CDR3 contains 12 residues. V lost 2 bases to trimming and J lost 11 bases, with 7 bases between them. Germline-derived CDR1 and CDR2 are LNHDA and SQIVND (reference sequence). The CDR3 reads CASSISWTPLHF. CDR3 sequence (DNA): TGTGCCAGTAGTATAAGTTGGACACCCCTCCACTTT. Based on the CDR3 plus reference TRBV19 and TRBJ1-6, the full variable domain is DGGITQSPKYLFRKEGQNVTLSCEQNLNHDAMYWYRQDPGQGLRLIYYSQIVNDFQKGDIAEGYSVSREKKESFPLTVTSAQKNPTAFYLCASSISWTPLHFGNGTRLTVT.

This chain uses TRBV15 with TRBJ2-3; 7 nucleotides match TRBD2. The trim removed 4 bases at V and 2 bases at J, leaving 6 bases unmatched. Germline CDR1 and CDR2: LNHNV and YYDKDF (reference sequence). This CDR3 spans 15 amino acids. In DNA, the CDR3 is TGTGCCACCAGCATACGGGAGGATTTCACAGATACGCAGTATTTT. Its protein is CATSIREDFTDTQYF.

This sequence joins TRBV6-5 and TRBJ1-2, with 7 positions matching TRBD1. Germline V gene sequence: CDR1 MNHEY, CDR2 SVGAGI. Trimming cost V 2 bases and J 4 bases; bases outside gene matches: 10. The CDR3 runs to 16 residues. CDR3 protein: CASSYATGLAVYGYTF. The DNA for the CDR3 is TGTGCCAGCAGTTACGCGACAGGGCTGGCTGTCTATGGCTACACCTTC.

The chain couples TRBV7-9 to TRBJ2-5; 9 bases agree with TRBD2. The CDR3 consists of 18 residues. Germline CDR1 SEHNR, CDR2 FQNEAQ (reference sequence). Trimming cost V 4 bases and J 4 bases; bases outside gene matches: 16. The DNA of the CDR3 is TGTGCCAGCAGCTCCGACTTAGCGGGAGTCAGTGTACGAGAGACCCAGTACTTC. It is translated as CASSSDLAGVSVRETQYF.

The J gene is TRBJ1-4, the V gene TRBV9; D gene ambiguous. The CDR3 is made up of 14 amino acids. The V end was cut by 0 bases, the J end by 4 bases, with 7 bases between. The germline V gene has CDR1 SGDLS and CDR2 YYNGEE. The CDR3 DNA reads TGTGCCAGCAGCGTAGGAGGATTTAATGAAAAACTGTTTTTT. This gives the protein CASSVGGFNEKLFF. The whole variable domain, remainder taken from reference TRBV9 and TRBJ1-4, is DSGVTQTPKHLITATGQRVTLRCSPRSGDLSVYWYQQSLDQGLQFLIQYYNGEERAKGNILERFSAQQFPDLHSELNLSSLELGDSALYFCASSVGGFNEKLFFGSGTQLSVL.

The V call is TRBV2, the J call TRBJ1-5; 11 bases line up with TRBD1. After removal of 2 bases from V and 7 bases from J, the junction contained 7 bases not matched to a gene. Per the germline V gene, CDR1 is SNHLY and CDR2 is FYNNEI. The CDR3 spans 16 residues. The CDR3 reads CASSERTGGVGQPQHF. CDR3 nucleotide sequence: TGTGCCAGCAGTGAAAGGACAGGGGGCGTGGGCCAGCCCCAGCATTTT.

The rearrangement links TRBV7-6 to TRBJ2-1; D gene uncertain. The germline V and J ends were trimmed by 4 bases and 9 bases, with 16 bases remaining between them. The CDR3 totals 14 residues. Germline CDR1 SGHVS, CDR2 FNYEAQ. The DNA for the CDR3 is TGTGCCAGCAGCTCCCCCTGGGTGACGGGTGAGCAGTTCTTC. This sequence encodes CASSSPWVTGEQFF.